One sample yielded the 24 T cell receptor beta chains listed below, sequenced in a study of blood T cell repertoires in COVID-19. The protocol was immunoSEQ multiplex PCR, while the TCRdb copy is restricted to in-frame clones and leaves out a portion. This table holds fewer than 150,000 clones, about nine tenths found once. The specimen sequenced was peripheral blood. Source of these receptors: a woman in her 70s with acute or convalescent COVID-19.

This chain connects TRBV19 to TRBJ1-6; 11 bases are a match to TRBD1. CDR1 and CDR2 from the germline V gene are LNHDA and SQIVND (reference sequence). The CDR3 is 14 residues long. The J segment lost 5 bases and the V segment lost 10 bases, leaving 4 bases of the junction unmatched. This CDR3 is CATKDRGHNSPLHF. CDR3 nucleotides: TGTGCCACCAAGGACAGGGGGCATAATTCACCCCTCCACTTT. Looking up the rest from reference TRBV19 and TRBJ1-6 gives the full variable domain: DGGITQSPKYLFRKEGQNVTLSCEQNLNHDAMYWYRQDPGQGLRLIYYSQIVNDFQKGDIAEGYSVSREKKESFPLTVTSAQKNPTAFYLCATKDRGHNSPLHFGNGTRLTVT.

CDR3 nucleotides: TGCGCCAGCAGCCACTATAGCGGGGGCCAGAACACCGGGGAGCTGTTTTTT. Its translation: CASSHYSGGQNTGELFF. This chain connects TRBV4-1 to TRBJ2-2; 9 bases fit TRBD2. V shed 3 bases, J shed 1 base, and the junction held 6 bases outside the gene matches. CDR3 size: 17 residues. Germline V CDR1 and CDR2: MGHRA, YSYEKL.

The V and J genes are TRBV28 and TRBJ1-1; D is uncertain. CDR3 length: 17 amino acids. Germline CDR1 and CDR2: MDHEN and SYDVKM. Trimming removed 8 bases at V and 0 bases at J, with 22 bases between. The CDR3 is CASRSDIGIGMNTEAFF. CDR3 DNA: TGTGCCAGCCGTAGCGATATCGGGATTGGGATGAACACTGAAGCTTTCTTT.

V is TRBV7-9 and J is TRBJ2-5; 9 nucleotides match TRBD2. Trimming cost V 1 base and J 4 bases; bases outside gene matches: 4. Germline V gene data show CDR1 as SEHNR and CDR2 as FQNEAQ (reference sequence). The length of the CDR3 is 15 residues. The CDR3 reads CASSLVAGGRETQYF. The CDR3 region has the DNA TGTGCCAGCAGCTTAGTGGCGGGGGGGCGAGAGACCCAGTACTTC.

This clone was recorded a few times. The CDR3 nucleotides are TGTGCCAGCAGTCCGCGTCGAAATGAAAAACTGTTTTTT. Residues: CASSPRRNEKLFF. V is TRBV12-3 or TRBV12-4 and J is TRBJ1-4; the D is unclear. This CDR3 comprises 13 residues. The ends were cut back, 5 bases at V and 5 bases at J, with 9 bases in the middle.

The chain is built from TRBV7-3 and TRBJ2-3; D uncertain. V was trimmed by 2 bases and J by 0 bases, leaving 9 bases between them. Germline CDR1 SGHTA, CDR2 FQGTGA. CDR3 length: 15 residues. Here the CDR3 DNA reads TGTGCCAGCAGCTTAGGAGCGAGTAGCACAGATACGCAGTATTTT. This translates into CASSLGASSTDTQYF.

This chain connects TRBV5-4 to TRBJ2-1; 12 positions agree with TRBD2. The length of the CDR3 is 18 residues. V shed 0 bases and J 4 bases; nucleotides not matched to a gene: 8. Germline values: CDR1 SGHNT, CDR2 YYREEE (reference sequence). The CDR3 DNA reads TGTGCCAGCAGCTTGGGTCATTCTAGCGGGGGGGCTTACAATGAGCAGTTCTTC. Its protein product is CASSLGHSSGGAYNEQFF.

This chain connects TRBV5-1 to TRBJ2-7; 7 bases line up with TRBD2. Germline assignment: CDR1 SGHRS and CDR2 YFSETQ. J was trimmed by 0 bases and V by 1 base; bases with no gene match: 4. This CDR3 is 15 amino acids long. CDR3 nucleotide sequence: TGCGCCAGCAGCTTGCGGCGGGGGAGCTCCTACGAGCAGTACTTC. Its protein product is CASSLRRGSSYEQYF.

This rearrangement joins TRBV11-3 to TRBJ2-7; D call uncertain. Trimming pared 4 bases from V and 4 bases from J, leaving 8 bases between. The CDR3 has 12 amino acids. Germline CDR1 reads SGHNT; CDR2 reads YENEEA. The DNA for the CDR3 is TGTGCCAGCAGCTCAACGCGATACGAGCAGTACTTC. Translation: CASSSTRYEQYF.

For the CDR3, the DNA is TGCAGTGCTAGAGATCGGGACAGCATGTACTTC. This gives the protein CSARDRDSMYF. J is TRBJ2-5 and V is TRBV20-1; 7 nucleotides match TRBD1. The trim removed 0 bases at V and 13 bases at J, leaving 5 bases unmatched. The CDR3 is 11 residues long. CDR1 DFQATT and CDR2 SNEGSKA come from the germline V gene (reference sequence).

This clone was observed a few times. The rearrangement uses TRBV5-1 and TRBJ2-7; TRBD2 is a possible D gene (6 bases). Germline CDR1 reads SGHRS; CDR2 reads YFSETQ. The CDR3 length is 15 residues. Trimming cost V 4 bases and J 0 bases, with 14 bases left between them. CDR3 loop: CASSPTDGSSYEQYF. In nucleotides, the CDR3 is TGCGCCAGCAGCCCTACCGACGGGAGCTCCTACGAGCAGTACTTC.

The gene calls are TRBV6-2 or TRBV6-3 and TRBJ1-2; a weak D match, TRBD1 (6 bases). The CDR3 is 12 residues long. V lost 5 bases, J lost 5 bases, and 9 bases lay in between. Germline V gene data show CDR1 as MNHEY and CDR2 as SVGEGT. The CDR3 spells CASSNQGYGYTF. Written as DNA, the CDR3 is TGTGCCAGCAGTAACCAGGGGTATGGCTACACCTTC.

This chain uses TRBV25-1 with TRBJ1-6; TRBD1 aligns across 7 bases. V gave up 1 base and J gave up 5 bases; unmatched junction bases: 5. The CDR3 covers 16 residues. Germline values: CDR1 MGHDK, CDR2 SYGVNS. CDR3 bases: TGTGCCAGCAGTGAATTGTACAGGGGAGATAATTCACCCCTCCACTTT. Its translation: CASSELYRGDNSPLHF.

This clone was seen a single time. This chain links TRBV6-1 with TRBJ2-7, with TRBD2 identical over 8 bases. CDR1 and CDR2 (germline): MNHNS, SASEGT. V gave up 2 bases and J gave up 2 bases; unmatched junction bases: 8. CDR3 length equals 16 residues. As DNA, the CDR3 is TGTGCCAGCAGTGAAAGGGCCTCGGGGGGGCCCTACGAGCAGTACTTC. Translated: CASSERASGGPYEQYF.

The rearrangement uses TRBV5-1 and TRBJ1-1, with D hard to call. Germline V gives CDR1 SGHRS, CDR2 YFSETQ. The CDR3 spans 15 residues. V lost 0 bases to trimming and J lost 5 bases, with 14 bases between them. CDR3 sequence reads: CASSLDGEVWTEAFF. The CDR3 DNA reads TGCGCCAGCAGCTTGGATGGGGAGGTGTGGACTGAAGCTTTCTTT.

The rearrangement links TRBV28 to TRBJ2-3; TRBD2 matches at 12 bases. Germline V gives CDR1 MDHEN, CDR2 SYDVKM. The CDR3 is made up of 18 amino acids. With 5 bases clipped from V and 2 bases from J, the junction kept 11 bases outside the gene matches. The CDR3 region is CASSPPARLAGVTDTQYF. The CDR3 bases are TGTGCCAGCAGTCCTCCAGCGCGACTAGCGGGGGTCACAGATACGCAGTATTTT.

The chain combines TRBV7-2 with TRBJ2-1; no reliable D call. The CDR3 runs 13 residues. Germline CDR1 and CDR2: SGHTA and FQGNSA. Trimming removed 1 base at V and 3 bases at J, with 4 bases between. The CDR3 spells CASSLGLYNEQFF. The CDR3 region has the DNA TGTGCCAGCAGCTTAGGACTCTACAATGAGCAGTTCTTC.

The chain has TRBV3-1 (or the pseudogene TRBV3-2) and TRBJ1-1; no reliable D call. Trimming stripped 4 bases from V and 5 bases from J, with 11 bases between. Germline V CDR1 and CDR2: LGHDT, YNNKEL (reference sequence). The CDR3 has 13 residues. The CDR3 nucleotides read TGTGCCAGCAGCCCACCCGGGGAGACTGAAGCTTTCTTT. Translated, it gives CASSPPGETEAFF.

The chain links TRBV10-3 to TRBJ1-6, with D possibly TRBD1 on 5 matching bases. The germline gives CDR1 ENHRY, CDR2 SYGVKD. This CDR3 comprises 14 residues. V was shortened by 3 bases and J by 8 bases, with 11 bases between the two germline ends. The CDR3 bases are TGTGCCATCAGTGATAGGGGTAAGGATTCACCCCTCCACTTT. Translated: CAISDRGKDSPLHF.

The V and J genes are TRBV15 and TRBJ1-5, with D possibly TRBD1 on 5 matching bases. The CDR3 extends over 13 amino acids. V dropped 5 bases and J dropped 4 bases, with 9 bases sitting between them. Germline CDR1 is LNHNV and CDR2 is YYDKDF (reference sequence). DNA for the CDR3: TGTGCCACCAGCGCCAGGGTTAATCAGCCCCAGCATTTT. It encodes CATSARVNQPQHF.

V gene TRBV13 combines with J gene TRBJ2-7; possibly TRBD2 for D (6 bases). Germline loops: CDR1 PRHDT, CDR2 FYEKMQ (reference sequence). The CDR3 has 14 amino acids. With 1 base removed from V and 2 bases from J, the gap between germline ends came to 9 bases. The CDR3 sequence: CASSLDAGTYEQYF. For the CDR3, the DNA is TGTGCCAGCAGCTTAGATGCGGGGACCTACGAGCAGTACTTC.

This chain links TRBV6-5 with TRBJ2-5, with 8 bases fitting TRBD2. The CDR3 consists of 14 residues. Germline V gene sequence: CDR1 MNHEY, CDR2 SVGAGI. The V segment lost 8 bases and the J segment 2 bases; nucleotides outside the gene matches: 7. The CDR3 nucleotides read TGTGCCAGCTCTTCGACTAGCGAGCAAGAGACCCAGTACTTC. It codes for CASSSTSEQETQYF.

This chain connects TRBV12-3 or TRBV12-4 to TRBJ2-5, with D unresolved. The germline V and J ends were trimmed by 3 bases and 2 bases, with 7 bases remaining between them. The CDR3 has 13 amino acids. The CDR3 DNA reads as TGTGCCAGCAGTTTTAATTTGCAAGAGACCCAGTACTTC. This codes for CASSFNLQETQYF.

This chain links TRBV18 with TRBJ2-7; D gene unclear. CDR3 length equals 15 residues. Germline CDR1 is KGHSH and CDR2 is LQKENI. Deletions cut 2 bases from V and 0 bases from J, with 11 bases between. The CDR3 protein is CASSPMGTLSYEQYF. Here the CDR3 DNA reads TGTGCCAGCTCACCAATGGGCACCCTCTCCTACGAGCAGTACTTC.